The 28 T cell receptor beta chains in this list originate from one sample, sequenced in a study of shared clonotypes between healthy human individuals. Naivety among CD8 cells was defined by CD45RO negativity and positive CCR7 selection, thereby excluding terminally differentiated effector memory CD45RA+ cells. TCRdb's copy holds only in-frame clones and misses some; the assay was immunoSEQ multiplex PCR. The repertoire consists of hundreds of thousands of clones, with around 92% occurring once and the leading ten covering around 24%. The sequencing sample was made of naive CD8+ T cells sorted from blood. Source of these receptors: a young man in good health.

This clone has just one count. V and J are TRBV13 and TRBJ2-7, with TRBD2 matching 10 bases. The J segment lost 4 bases and the V segment lost 10 bases, leaving 22 bases of the junction unmatched. This CDR3 is 18 amino acids long. Germline V lookup: CDR1 PRHDT, CDR2 FYEKMQ (reference sequence). CDR3 protein: CATSGLAGASGSPYEQYF. The DNA for the CDR3 is TGTGCCACCTCGGGGCTAGCGGGAGCCTCGGGGTCTCCGTACGAGCAGTACTTC.

This clone appeared a single time. The J gene is TRBJ2-3, the V gene TRBV1; the table's TRBD2 call for D was not verified on the DNA. TRBV1 is listed as a pseudogene. The CDR3 consists of 14 residues. CDR3 DNA: TGCACCAGCAGCCAGAGTACGGGGGCAGATACGCAGTATTTT. Protein product: CTSSQSTGADTQYF.

Written as DNA, the CDR3 is TGTGCCAGCAGCTTAGCGGGAGCAACAGATACGCAGTATTTT. It specifies CASSLAGATDTQYF. V and J are TRBV7-3 and TRBJ2-3, with 7 bases aligning to TRBD2. Trimming took 2 bases from V and 3 from J; bases not matched to a gene: 2. This CDR3 contains 14 residues. The V gene's germline CDR1 is SGHTA and CDR2 FQGTGA.

The chain links TRBV14 to TRBJ1-3; 7 nucleotides agree with TRBD1. Germline V gives CDR1 SGHDN, CDR2 FVKESK. This CDR3 region has 16 residues. Trimming took 2 bases from V and 0 from J; bases not matched to a gene: 4. The CDR3: CASSQLGTDSGNTIYF. In DNA form, the CDR3 reads TGTGCCAGCAGCCAATTGGGGACAGACTCTGGAAACACCATATATTTT.

The sample holds one count of this clone. The genes are TRBV27 and TRBJ2-7; 11 bases are shared with TRBD2. The CDR3 is 14 amino acids. CDR1 is MNHEY and CDR2 is SMNVEV in the germline V gene (reference sequence). Unmatched junction bases numbered 10, after V lost 8 bases and J lost 7 bases. The CDR3 DNA reads as TGTGCCAGCGCCATAGCGGGAGGGCTTGAAGAGCAGTACTTC. It specifies CASAIAGGLEEQYF.

The chain uses TRBV6-5 and TRBJ1-2, with unresolved D. Germline CDR1 and CDR2: MNHEY and SVGAGI. The CDR3 covers 13 residues. V gave up 5 bases and J gave up 10 bases, with 17 bases separating them. The DNA for the CDR3 is TGTGCCAGCAGTGCCAACGCGGTCAGAGACTACACCTTC. Encoded protein: CASSANAVRDYTF.

The V gene is TRBV29-1, the J gene TRBJ1-1, with D hard to call. CDR1 and CDR2 from the germline V gene are SQVTM and ANQGSEA. V shed 6 bases and J shed 1 base, with 15 bases lying between them. This CDR3 is 14 amino acids long. The CDR3 reads CSVPYQEGNTEAFF. CDR3 nucleotides: TGCAGCGTCCCGTACCAGGAGGGGAACACTGAAGCTTTCTTT.

The chain uses TRBV5-8 and TRBJ2-1; possible D gene TRBD2, 6 bases. Per germline, CDR1 SGHTS and CDR2 YDEGEE. Trimming removed 0 bases from V and 4 bases from J, with 14 bases in between. The CDR3 totals 16 residues. As DNA, the CDR3 is TGTGCCAGCAGCTTGGAGGATCTAGCGTCGTACAATGAGCAGTTCTTC. It yields the protein CASSLEDLASYNEQFF.

V is TRBV7-8 and J is TRBJ2-7, with TRBD2 as a possible D gene (6 bases). Germline loops: CDR1 SGHVS, CDR2 FQNEAQ. V dropped 5 bases and J dropped 3 bases, with 14 bases sitting between them. The length of the CDR3 is 14 residues. The CDR3 DNA reads as TGTGCCAGCAGCCCCCCCGGGAGTAGCTACGAGCAGTACTTC. This sequence encodes CASSPPGSSYEQYF. The complete variable domain, with remaining parts taken from reference TRBV7-8 and TRBJ2-7, reads GAGVSQSPRYKVAKRGQDVALRCDPISGHVSLFWYQQALGQGPEFLTYFQNEAQLDKSGLPSDRFFAERPEGSVSTLKIQRTQQEDSAVYLCASSPPGSSYEQYFGPGTRLTVT.

The rearrangement joins TRBV7-9 to TRBJ2-1, with 12 bases lining up with TRBD2. Trimming removed 5 bases from V and 15 bases from J; junction bases left unmatched: 14. There are 15 residues in the CDR3. From germline, CDR1 is SEHNR and CDR2 FQNEAQ (reference sequence). CDR3 in amino acids: CASSPNSGLAGRVFF. The CDR3 region has the DNA TGTGCCAGCAGCCCCAATTCGGGACTAGCGGGCCGGGTGTTCTTC.

The V gene is TRBV4-3, the J gene TRBJ2-1; 12 nucleotides agree with TRBD2. With V trimmed by 4 bases and J by 7 bases, 5 bases remained unmatched. Germline V gives CDR1 LGHNA, CDR2 YSLEER. This CDR3 is built from 15 residues. CDR3 coding DNA: TGCGCCAGCAGCCGAGGACTAGCGGGACAGAATGAGCAGTTCTTC. As protein: CASSRGLAGQNEQFF.

V is TRBV27 and J is TRBJ2-5; the D is unclear. The CDR3 consists of 14 residues. Germline loops: CDR1 MNHEY, CDR2 SMNVEV (reference sequence). V was pared by 3 bases and J by 4 bases, with 12 bases between. The CDR3 nucleotides are TGTGCCAGCAGTTTTGGTGGGAATTTAGAGACCCAGTACTTC. Its protein product is CASSFGGNLETQYF.

The rearrangement links TRBV2 to TRBJ2-4; tentatively, D is TRBD1 (6 bases). Germline lookup yields CDR1 SNHLY and CDR2 FYNNEI. The germline V and J ends were trimmed by 2 bases and 12 bases, with 20 bases remaining between them. CDR3 length: 15 amino acids. The CDR3 DNA reads TGTGCCAGCAGTGAAACCAGGGACATCGATAGTTCTCAGTACTTC. Its protein is CASSETRDIDSSQYF.

V usage is TRBV5-5 and J usage is TRBJ2-2; D possibly uses TRBD1 or TRBD2 (5 bases each). The V and J ends lost 1 base and 5 bases respectively, with 18 bases between them. The CDR3 spans 17 residues. Germline CDR1 and CDR2: SGHKS and YYEKEE (reference sequence). The CDR3 sequence: CASSLSRDQQLTGELFF. In nucleotides, the CDR3 is TGTGCCAGCAGCTTGTCCCGGGACCAACAACTAACCGGGGAGCTGTTTTTT. Using reference TRBV5-5 and TRBJ2-2 for the parts outside the CDR3, the full variable domain is DAGVTQSPTHLIKTRGQQVTLRCSPISGHKSVSWYQQVLGQGPQFIFQYYEKEERGRGNFPDRFSARQFPNYSSELNVNALLLGDSALYLCASSLSRDQQLTGELFFGEGSRLTVL.

The rearrangement uses TRBV4-3 and TRBJ2-7; perhaps D is TRBD1 or TRBD2 (5 bases each). The CDR3 contains 17 residues. V was shortened by 1 base and J by 0 bases, with 16 bases between the two germline ends. CDR1 LGHNA and CDR2 YSLEER come from the germline V gene. The CDR3 DNA follows: TGCGCCAGCAGCCAAGGGGTTGGGGACCGAAGCTCCTACGAGCAGTACTTC. Translating it yields CASSQGVGDRSSYEQYF.

The rearrangement links TRBV28 to TRBJ2-1; 10 bases agree with TRBD2. The J segment lost 3 bases and the V segment lost 2 bases, leaving 10 bases of the junction unmatched. The CDR3 has 18 residues. Germline lookup yields CDR1 MDHEN and CDR2 SYDVKM. The CDR3 nucleotides read TGTGCCAGCAGTTTACTCTCTACGACTAGCGGGCGCTACAATGAGCAGTTCTTC. Encoded protein: CASSLLSTTSGRYNEQFF.

V is TRBV5-1 and J is TRBJ2-7; 13 bases match TRBD2. V lost 2 bases to trimming and J lost 2 bases; unmatched junction nucleotides: 1. Germline V lookup: CDR1 SGHRS, CDR2 YFSETQ. CDR3 length: 15 residues. The CDR3 loop is CASSFGTSGTYEQYF. The CDR3 nucleotides read TGCGCCAGCAGCTTTGGGACTAGCGGGACCTACGAGCAGTACTTC.

The count of this clone is one. The V gene is TRBV2, the J gene TRBJ2-1, with TRBD2 matching 13 bases. Germline CDR1 SNHLY, CDR2 FYNNEI. The CDR3 covers 15 residues. Trimming removed 4 bases from V and 5 bases from J; junction bases left unmatched: 2. The CDR3 bases are TGTGCCAGCAGTGGACTAGCGGGAGGCAACAATGAGCAGTTCTTC. It yields the protein CASSGLAGGNNEQFF.

The V and J genes are TRBV7-9 and TRBJ1-1, with a tentative D call TRBD1 (5 bases). The ends were cut back, 5 bases at V and 1 base at J, with 17 bases in the middle. CDR1 and CDR2 (germline): SEHNR, FQNEAQ (reference sequence). The CDR3 loop spans 16 amino acids. The DNA for the CDR3 is TGTGCCAGCAGCCCTGTGGCGGTCAGGGAGAACACTGAAGCTTTCTTT. It encodes CASSPVAVRENTEAFF.

The sample holds a few counts of this clone. This same CDR3 is encoded by further DNA sequences in the sample. The rearrangement links TRBV6-5 to TRBJ1-2; D is undetermined. Looked up from germline, CDR1 is MNHEY and CDR2 is SVGAGI. The CDR3 runs to 13 residues. V dropped 3 bases and J dropped 0 bases, with 5 bases sitting between them. The CDR3 here is CASSYSANYGYTF. CDR3 sequence (DNA): TGTGCCAGCAGTTATTCTGCTAACTATGGCTACACCTTC.

This clone appeared once. J is TRBJ2-3 and V is TRBV27; maybe TRBD1 (5 bases). With 7 bases removed from V and 7 bases from J, the gap between germline ends came to 18 bases. The CDR3 is 14 residues long. Germline V gene data show CDR1 as MNHEY and CDR2 as SMNVEV (reference sequence). The CDR3 here is CASTGTGVWHTQYF. The DNA for the CDR3 is TGTGCCAGCACTGGAACAGGCGTCTGGCATACGCAGTATTTT.

The genes are TRBV11-2 and TRBJ2-7, with 10 bases aligning to TRBD1. Per the germline V gene, CDR1 is SGHAT and CDR2 is FQNNGV. The junction had 2 bases not matched to a gene; V was cut back by 3 bases and J by 0 bases. The CDR3 is 15 amino acids. This chain's CDR3 is CASSFGTGASYEQYF. CDR3 nucleotides: TGTGCCAGCAGCTTCGGGACAGGGGCCTCCTACGAGCAGTACTTC. Using reference TRBV11-2 and TRBJ2-7 for the parts outside the CDR3, the full variable domain is EAGVAQSPRYKIIEKRQSVAFWCNPISGHATLYWYQQILGQGPKLLIQFQNNGVVDDSQLPKDRFSAERLKGVDSTLKIQPAKLEDSAVYLCASSFGTGASYEQYFGPGTRLTVT.

The DNA for the CDR3 is TGTGCCAGCAGCTTAGGGAGCGGGAGCCCCCACGAGCAGTACTTC. This codes for CASSLGSGSPHEQYF. V usage is TRBV11-2 and J usage is TRBJ2-7; TRBD2 matches at 8 bases. Germline loops: CDR1 SGHAT, CDR2 FQNNGV. The trim removed 1 base at V and 5 bases at J, leaving 7 bases unmatched. The CDR3 runs 15 residues.

The V and J genes are TRBV6-6 and TRBJ1-4; D gene uncertain. CDR1 is MNHNY and CDR2 is SVGAGI in the germline V gene (reference sequence). V lost 3 bases and J 6 bases, leaving 11 bases between the germline ends. The CDR3 runs to 14 residues. The DNA of the CDR3 is TGTGCCAGCAGTTATTACCGGCGGGATGAAAAACTGTTTTTT. It is translated as CASSYYRRDEKLFF.

This clone was detected only once. The rearrangement links TRBV4-3 to TRBJ1-2; maybe TRBD1 (5 bases). Germline V lookup: CDR1 LGHNA, CDR2 YSLEER. V shed 3 bases and J shed 2 bases, with 19 bases lying between them. CDR3 length: 17 residues. The CDR3: CASSQGIGGAGNYGYTF. The CDR3 nucleotides are TGCGCCAGCAGCCAGGGGATAGGAGGGGCTGGGAACTATGGCTACACCTTC.

This clone appeared a few times. The identical CDR3 is also encoded by other nucleotide sequences in the sample. The rearrangement uses TRBV13 and TRBJ2-1; tentative D call: TRBD1 (5 bases). The germline V gene has CDR1 PRHDT and CDR2 FYEKMQ (reference sequence). V was cut by 0 bases and J by 4 bases, with 10 bases left in between. The CDR3 consists of 15 residues. In DNA, the CDR3 is TGTGCCAGCAGCTTAGGAGGGGCGGCTTACAATGAGCAGTTCTTC. As protein: CASSLGGAAYNEQFF.

The chain couples TRBV27 to TRBJ2-2; 7 bases line up with TRBD1. CDR1 and CDR2 from the germline V gene are MNHEY and SMNVEV (reference sequence). With V trimmed by 6 bases and J by 1 base, 8 bases remained unmatched. This CDR3 is 16 amino acids long. The CDR3 coding sequence is TGTGCCAGCAGCTTGAACAGGGGTTGGAACACCGGGGAGCTGTTTTTT. As protein: CASSLNRGWNTGELFF.

The rearrangement joins TRBV2 to TRBJ1-1; no reliable D call. V shed 3 bases and J shed 0 bases, with 11 bases lying between them. Germline-derived CDR1 and CDR2 are SNHLY and FYNNEI. The CDR3 consists of 15 residues. CDR3 residues: CASSDSGGVNTEAFF. CDR3 coding DNA: TGTGCCAGCAGTGATAGCGGAGGAGTGAACACTGAAGCTTTCTTT.